This T cell receptor beta chain is drawn from a study of blood T cell repertoires in COVID-19. About the research overall: Donors in the United States, Italy and Spain gave samples during acute or convalescent COVID-19. PBMCs, B-cell-depleted T cells, or T cells were the source of the cDNA or gDNA that made up the material.

Method: immunoSEQ multiplex PCR; TCRdb's copy keeps in-frame clones and lacks some. Of over 95,000 clones listed, over 75% are singletons. This receptor was identified in a man in his forties or fifties with acute or convalescent COVID-19. Sequencing was performed on peripheral blood.

The CDR3, as DNA: TGTGCCAGCAGCTTAGGGACAGGGCTTAGCTCTGGAAACACCATATATTTT. The encoded protein is CASSLGTGLSSGNTIYF. The genes are TRBV7-8 and TRBJ1-3, with 8 bases matching TRBD1. This CDR3 contains 17 residues. Germline trimming cut 1 base from V and 0 bases from J; bases unmatched to any gene: 5. Germline V gene sequence: CDR1 SGHVS, CDR2 FQNEAQ. Full variable domain (rest looked up from reference TRBV7-8 and TRBJ1-3): GAGVSQSPRYKVAKRGQDVALRCDPISGHVSLFWYQQALGQGPEFLTYFQNEAQLDKSGLPSDRFFAERPEGSVSTLKIQRTQQEDSAVYLCASSLGTGLSSGNTIYFGEGSWLTVV.